The entry below gives a single TCR beta chain sequence along with its context. Its specificity is not known. Single viable CD3+CD4+CD8-CD45RO+ cells were sorted as the memory CD4+ T cells. CMV serostatus came from serum IgG against pp150, pp28, p38, p52. The method was immunoSEQ multiplex PCR; TCRdb's version includes in-frame clones alone and lacks a portion of them. Among tens of thousands of clones listed, 60% to 80% were seen once. This specimen comes from a study of memory CD4+ T cells and cytomegalovirus serostatus. Study details: This sample comes from healthy Belgian adults, 9 CMV seropositive, around 26 seronegative.

Whole-study findings and limits: About two fifths of the roughly 150 known CMV-associated TCRbeta sequences appeared in CD4+ memory. Repertoires predicted CMV serostatus with median bootstrapped AUC of approximately 0.94.

The trim removed 4 bases at V and 7 bases at J, leaving 10 bases unmatched. The CDR3 has 15 residues. The germline gives CDR1 SGHDT, CDR2 YYEEEE. Sequenced input: memory CD4+ T cells from blood. The genes are TRBV5-6 and TRBJ2-7, with 11 positions matching TRBD2. This receptor was taken from an adult in good health and CMV-seronegative. The DNA for the CDR3 is TGTGCCAGCAGCGCCCAGACTAGCGGGATAGGGGAGCAGTACTTC. Translation: CASSAQTSGIGEQYF.